This TCR beta chain was sequenced in a study of blood T cell repertoires in COVID-19. The wider study: Acute and convalescent COVID-19 samples came from the United States, Italy and Spain. T cells, B-cell-depleted T cells, or PBMCs provided the cDNA or gDNA that served as material.

Per the original data handling: Reference gene primer amplification gave nucleated cell count estimates. The table came from immunoSEQ multiplex PCR; TCRdb's copy has only in-frame clones and leaves some out. V and J calls and clone size are those listed in that table; D and trimming were worked out from the DNA. The sample has roughly 63,000 clones; roughly 74% are singletons. The CDR3 totals 18 residues. Trimming at V came to 7 bases and at J to 0 bases, leaving 12 bases not matched to a gene. Per the germline V gene, CDR1 is SGHVS and CDR2 is FQNEAQ. In its sample, this clone was seen a few times. The receptor comes from a woman aged 80 or over with acute or convalescent COVID-19. Sequencing was performed on peripheral blood. This rearrangement joins TRBV7-8 to TRBJ2-2; 9 positions agree with TRBD2. The CDR3, as DNA: TGTGCCAGCACCTCGCTCGGGGGCGGGAGGGCGAACACCGGGGAGCTGTTTTTT. Translating it yields CASTSLGGGRANTGELFF. The variable domain in full, completed from reference TRBV7-8 and TRBJ2-2, reads GAGVSQSPRYKVAKRGQDVALRCDPISGHVSLFWYQQALGQGPEFLTYFQNEAQLDKSGLPSDRFFAERPEGSVSTLKIQRTQQEDSAVYLCASTSLGGGRANTGELFFGEGSRLTVL.